This T cell receptor beta chain is drawn from a study of cytotoxic CD8 clonotypes in ibrutinib-treated CLL. Across the study: The authors obtained response samples at a median of approximately 12 months of treatment, range 6 to 36. Regarding the study as a whole: Patients had baseline clonality above age-matched healthy donors, and this clonality moved with circulating CD8+ T-cell counts. Under treatment, the uncommon public clonotypes either contracted or remained stable. Clonality went higher at ibrutinib response and then dropped back toward baseline at progression.

V lost 0 bases to trimming and J lost 2 bases, with 10 bases between them. Germline CDR1 and CDR2: GTSNPN and SVGIG (reference sequence). The CDR3 consists of 14 residues. Only in-frame clones appear in the TCRdb table, and some are missing; sequencing was by immunoSEQ multiplex PCR. The sample consists of about 200,000 clones, over 65% of them appearing once. Notes on this clone: Its specificity is unknown.

The TCR originated in a human donor with chronic lymphocytic leukemia. The rearrangement joins TRBV30 to TRBJ1-2; a weak D match, TRBD1 (5 bases). The specimen was PBMCs, collected after 12 months of ibrutinib treatment. The CDR3 is CAWSVAGLNYGYTF. The CDR3 coding sequence is TGTGCCTGGAGTGTCGCGGGACTGAACTATGGCTACACCTTC. Supplemented by reference TRBV30 and TRBJ1-2, the full variable domain reads SQTIHQWPATLVQPVGSPLSLECTVEGTSNPNLYWYRQAAGRGLQLLFYSVGIGQISSEVPQNLSASRPQDRQFILSSKKLLLSDSGFYLCAWSVAGLNYGYTFGSGTRLTVV.